This T cell receptor (beta chain) originates from a study of blood T cells in healthy people across ages. Between the trimmed V and J ends, which lost 6 bases and 4 bases, there was a span of 18 bases. CDR3 size: 15 residues. From germline, CDR1 is MDHEN and CDR2 SYDVKM. Notes on the study in general: No one knew whether donors had CMV, which possibly confounded expanded clonotype changes.

Primers used in a second PCR of about 6 to 11 cycles were a sample-barcoded 5' primer and a J-beta primer mix. At least 2.5 million CDR3-containing paired-end reads were obtained per sample. TCRdb analysed the 5' RACE reads with MiXCR anew, one entry per CDR3 protein. The top ten clones hold roughly a tenth of a sample with some 930,000 distinct CDR3 sequences, about 28% of them seen once. This clonotype was detected many times. Its target is not known. A further study also used this sample, focusing on T cells of mothers and their children. That paper notes: For cDNA synthesis, the complete extracted RNA was used (about 1.4 ug per 15 ul). Researchers report slightly higher, though non-significant, overlap in related mother-child pairs than in unrelated pairs.

The chain couples TRBV28 to TRBJ1-2, with D possibly matching TRBD1 (5 bases). The sequenced sample consisted of blood. This clonotype was obtained from a middle-aged woman in good health. The CDR3 loop reads CASRGEEDPSYGYTF. As DNA, the CDR3 is TGTGCCAGCAGGGGGGAGGAGGATCCTTCCTATGGCTACACCTTC.